This T cell receptor beta chain was sequenced in a study of beta chain features in type 1 diabetes (dated by TCRdb to the late 2010s). With regard to the full study: No differences in mean age, gender distribution, total cell number or subset yield were found between patients and healthy donors. In the study, TCRB repertoires of sorted circulating CD4+ T cell subsets from recently diagnosed type 1 diabetes patients were compared with those of matched healthy donors. Across all samples, roughly 110,000,000 sorted cells were examined, and cell number per subset correlated strongly with RNA yield. Regulatory and stem cell-like memory subsets were obtained from only 8 patients and roughly 8 healthy donors, while naive and central memory subsets were obtained from all 30 or so donors.

Paper-wide results and their limitations: PCR might favor shorter templates, but patient and control samples were amplified and corrected together, so any skew would affect both groups equally. Because cDNA was sequenced instead of genomic DNA, highly expressing activated cells could be over-represented, though the groups showed no difference in activation or CD3 levels. HLA sub-analyses involved small numbers of individuals, so any influence of HLA type on TCRB rearrangement remained unresolved. Fewer insertions and more nucleotide deletions at VDJ recombination sites were observed in patients with type 1 diabetes, implying thymic rearrangement abnormalities. Type 1 diabetes patients showed a moderate but significant shortening of TCRB CDR3 length in all four CD4+ subsets. Naive, central memory and regulatory TCRB repertoires appeared to be more similar among patients than among healthy donors.

Clipping removes 3 bases from V and 0 bases from J, with 3 as the unmatched junction base count. The CDR3, cysteine through phenylalanine, is 16 amino acids long. The retained sequence is limited to the CDR3, 48 bases, with the frame set at the first base. Looking up the germline V gene (reference sequence) yields CDR1 SEHNR and CDR2 FQNEAQ. This clone has a handful of counts. What this receptor recognizes is not known. It has no much larger one-base neighbor in the sample; base qualities were not kept. All of the isolated RNA was reverse transcribed with the High Capacity cDNA Reverse Transcription Kit, so expressed TCRB transcripts were sequenced. Naive, central memory and regulatory T cell samples underwent deep immunoSEQ sequencing, averaging approximately 3.3 million total reads per sample. Sorted cells were lysed in RLT buffer and RNA was extracted with DNase-treated RNeasy Micro or Mini kits, depending on cell number. To prevent cross-contamination, every cell subset was processed on its own, while patient and healthy donor samples were processed together. TCRB sequences were amplified from cDNA with the immunoSEQ multiplex PCR, producing 87-bp fragments spanning the CDR3 region. Amplicons were sequenced on the Illumina HiSeq platform. The study's processing was this. PCR bias was computationally corrected using synthetic template baselines, reads within Hamming distance 2 were collapsed, and singletons that could not be merged were discarded. Reads were aligned against IMGT to assign V, D and J genes, CDR3 length and insertions or deletions at six rearrangement sites. Within each subset, clonotype counts were normalized to sorted cell number, and only after that were true diversity and Gini coefficients computed with the tcR R package. The overlap coefficient, calculated on TCRB nucleotide sequences, was used to quantify repertoire sharing. Out-of-frame TCRB sequences from naive cells were analyzed as a proxy for the pre-selection repertoire. TCRdb obtained this table from immuneACCESS and retained in-frame rearrangements with V and J assigned. These tables miss some clones; where compared with another copy, unresolved V genes account for less than half of the shortfall, and the remainder is unexplained. The DNA gave D and trimming, while V, J and clone size come from that table. The sample includes 300,000 to 350,000 clones, with around a fifth observed a single time. The ten largest make up approximately 0.041% of the sample.

From each donor, a single peripheral blood sample of 95 to 150 mL on average was drawn into heparinised tubes. Using a panel that included CD45RO, CCR7, CD25, CD127, CD95 and CD27, naive, central memory, regulatory and stem cell-like memory CD4+ T cells were sorted on a BD FACSAria II. Purity was above 98% for every sorted population. Right away, PBMCs were isolated by Lymphoprep density gradient centrifugation and were stained directly, with no culture step. So that batch effects would be minimized, each experiment stained and sorted samples in pairs, pairing one healthy donor with one patient. The sequenced material came from naive CD4+ T cells from blood. What the cell subset or site label conveys for this sample: true naive CD4+ T cells. The clonotype was recovered from a woman between 18 and 30 years old in good health. The chain was built from TRBV7-9 and TRBJ2-5, with 11 middle bases fitting TRBD2. The DNA sequence is TGTGCCAGCAGCTTTACTAGCGGGGGCCACCAAGAGACCCAGTACTTC. Its amino acids are CASSFTSGGHQETQYF.